These T cell receptor beta chains were read from a single sample in a study of CD8+CD57+ T cells in acquired aplastic anemia. TCRdb re-analysed the reads in MiXCR, keeping a single row per CDR3 protein. The sample includes 150,000 to 200,000 distinct CDR3 sequences, 48% seen only once; the top ten take 9.7%. Sequencing was done on a sample of sorted CD4+, CD8+, or CD8+CD57+ T cells (not recorded which) from PBMCs. Receptors were obtained from a human donor with aplastic anemia. Both conserved end residues are part of each CDR3. Fields, in order: CDR3 protein, CDR3 DNA, clone size, J gene, D gene, V gene. A D gene is named only where the DNA matches it firmly. Size is omitted from some rows. Given values are once, few, many or a class for expanded clones.

CDR3aa: CASRLGGSYEQYF
CDR3nt: TGTGCCAGCAGGCTGGGGGGATCCTACGAGCAGTACTTC
abundance: once
j_gene: TRBJ2-7
d_gene: -
v_gene: TRBV7-9

CDR3aa: CASSLIAGGIEQYF
CDR3nt: TGTGCCAGCAGCTTAATAGCGGGAGGCATAGAGCAGTACTTC
abundance: many
j_gene: TRBJ2-7
d_gene: TRBD2
v_gene: TRBV7-2

CDR3aa: CASKGSNTGELFF
CDR3nt: TGTGCCAGCAAGGGTTCGAACACCGGGGAGCTGTTTTTT
abundance: few
j_gene: TRBJ2-2
d_gene: -
v_gene: TRBV3-1

CDR3aa: CSARGGFHEQYF
CDR3nt: TGCAGTGCTAGAGGAGGGTTCCACGAGCAGTACTTC
abundance: many
j_gene: TRBJ2-7
d_gene: -
v_gene: TRBV20-1

CDR3aa: CAITLAGDRGYNEQFF
CDR3nt: TGTGCCATCACGTTGGCGGGGGACAGGGGCTACAATGAGCAGTTCTTC
abundance: few
j_gene: TRBJ2-1
d_gene: TRBD1
v_gene: TRBV10-3

CDR3aa: CATSLSGGVDNEQFF
CDR3nt: TGTGCCACCAGCCTTAGCGGGGGGGTAGACAATGAGCAGTTCTTC
abundance: -
j_gene: TRBJ2-1
d_gene: TRBD2
v_gene: TRBV24-1

CDR3aa: CASSPDRGQYYGYTF
CDR3nt: TGTGCCAGCAGCCCCGACAGGGGGCAGTACTATGGCTACACCTTC
abundance: -
j_gene: TRBJ1-2
d_gene: TRBD1
v_gene: TRBV7-9

CDR3aa: CASSSWDSMNTEAFF
CDR3nt: TGTGCCAGCAGCTCATGGGACAGTATGAACACTGAAGCTTTCTTT
abundance: -
j_gene: TRBJ1-1
d_gene: TRBD1
v_gene: TRBV11-2

CDR3aa: CASSIGSMIYYGYTF
CDR3nt: TGTGCCAGTAGTATAGGGAGTATGATCTACTATGGCTACACCTTC
abundance: -
j_gene: TRBJ1-2
d_gene: -
v_gene: TRBV19

CDR3aa: CASSYVGTYEQYF
CDR3nt: TGTGCCAGCAGTTACGTCGGGACCTACGAGCAGTACTTC
abundance: -
j_gene: TRBJ2-7
d_gene: -
v_gene: TRBV11-3

CDR3aa: CAISDRTGTVGYTF
CDR3nt: TGTGCCATCAGTGACCGAACCGGGACGGTGGGCTACACCTTC
abundance: -
j_gene: TRBJ1-2
d_gene: -
v_gene: TRBV10-3

CDR3aa: CSVRQGSLQETQYF
CDR3nt: TGCAGCGTCCGACAGGGGTCCTTGCAAGAGACCCAGTACTTC
abundance: -
j_gene: TRBJ2-5
d_gene: TRBD1
v_gene: TRBV29-1

CDR3aa: CASSLETPDTQYF
CDR3nt: TGCGCCAGCAGCTTGGAGACCCCGGATACGCAGTATTTT
abundance: many
j_gene: TRBJ2-3
d_gene: -
v_gene: TRBV5-1

CDR3aa: CSAPRTGVGPTYGYTF
CDR3nt: TGCAGTGCTCCGAGGACAGGGGTTGGCCCAACCTATGGCTACACCTTC
abundance: many
j_gene: TRBJ1-2
d_gene: TRBD1
v_gene: TRBV20-1

CDR3aa: CASSESGGPETQYF
CDR3nt: TGCGCCAGCAGTGAGTCGGGAGGGCCGGAGACCCAGTACTTC
abundance: -
j_gene: TRBJ2-5
d_gene: TRBD2
v_gene: TRBV10-1

CDR3aa: CASSWRGTGLYEQYF
CDR3nt: TGTGCCAGCAGCTGGAGGGGGACAGGGCTCTACGAGCAGTACTTC
abundance: -
j_gene: TRBJ2-7
d_gene: TRBD1
v_gene: TRBV5-6

CDR3aa: CASGGVYGYTF
CDR3nt: TGTGCCAGCGGCGGGGTATATGGCTACACCTTC
abundance: -
j_gene: TRBJ1-2
d_gene: -
v_gene: TRBV7-8

CDR3aa: CSARVLAFNQPQHF
CDR3nt: TGCAGTGCTAGAGTTCTTGCCTTCAATCAGCCCCAGCATTTT
abundance: -
j_gene: TRBJ1-5
d_gene: -
v_gene: TRBV20-1

CDR3aa: CASRRLGPEGTYEQYF
CDR3nt: TGTGCCAGCAGGCGTCTAGGGCCCGAGGGTACCTACGAGCAGTACTTC
abundance: many
j_gene: TRBJ2-7
d_gene: -
v_gene: TRBV27

CDR3aa: CASSEGTDTQYF
CDR3nt: TGTGCCAGCAGTGAAGGGACAGATACGCAGTATTTT
abundance: once
j_gene: TRBJ2-3
d_gene: -
v_gene: TRBV2

CDR3aa: CATSDPGQETQYF
CDR3nt: TGTGCCACCAGTGATCCCGGACAAGAGACCCAGTACTTC
abundance: -
j_gene: TRBJ2-5
d_gene: -
v_gene: TRBV24-1

CDR3aa: CSAREQSAGNTIYF
CDR3nt: TGCAGTGCTAGAGAACAGAGCGCTGGAAACACCATATATTTT
abundance: -
j_gene: TRBJ1-3
d_gene: -
v_gene: TRBV20-1